The clone carrying this T cell receptor (beta chain) occurred a few times. This sample stems from a study of CD8 T cells in Susac syndrome. V dropped 0 bases and J dropped 1 base, with 10 bases sitting between them. CDR3 length equals 15 residues. Germline V gene lookup returns CDR1 SGHNT and CDR2 YYREEE (reference sequence). A quantity of roughly 0.5 to 1 ug RNA underwent reverse transcription using random hexamers. Each CDR3 protein gets one entry after TCRdb re-called the immunoSEQ multiplex PCR reads with MiXCR. The table includes some 190,000 distinct CDR3 sequences, approximately 94% detected once.

The J gene is TRBJ2-5, the V gene TRBV5-4, with D unclear. Sequencing used CD4+ T cells from PBMCs. The receptor's source is a human donor with multiple sclerosis. CDR3 sequence (DNA): TGTGCCAGCAGCTTGGCCTCACGCGGCCAAGAGACCCAGTACTTC. The encoded protein is CASSLASRGQETQYF.